The sample holds a few counts of the clone carrying this TCR beta chain. The antigen is undetermined. Germline V gives CDR1 SGHRS, CDR2 YFSETQ. J lost 3 bases, V lost 4 bases, and 9 bases had no gene match. The CDR3 is 15 residues long. This record belongs to a study of response to subunit inactivated influenza vaccine. One entry per CDR3 protein results from TCRdb running MiXCR on the RT-PCR reads. Of about 700,000 distinct CDR3 sequences in the sample, more than 15% are singletons; the top ten hold roughly 10%. The study, taken as a whole, reports: After each seasonal influenza vaccination, few new T cells are recruited, the authors suggested.

The specimen was PBMCs from blood, collected 11 to 12 days after vaccination. V is TRBV5-1 and J is TRBJ1-1; 7 positions match TRBD1. The receptor was isolated from a man between 45 and 60 years old who received an inactivated influenza vaccine. CDR3 loop: CASSLTGMSDTEAFF. The CDR3 region has the DNA TGCGCCAGCAGCCTGACAGGGATGTCTGACACTGAAGCTTTCTTT. The full variable domain, with the rest looked up from reference TRBV5-1 and TRBJ1-1, is KAGVTQTPRYLIKTRGQQVTLSCSPISGHRSVSWYQQTPGQGLQFLFEYFSETQRNKGNFPGRFSGRQFSNSRSEMNVSTLELGDSALYLCASSLTGMSDTEAFFGQGTRLTVV.